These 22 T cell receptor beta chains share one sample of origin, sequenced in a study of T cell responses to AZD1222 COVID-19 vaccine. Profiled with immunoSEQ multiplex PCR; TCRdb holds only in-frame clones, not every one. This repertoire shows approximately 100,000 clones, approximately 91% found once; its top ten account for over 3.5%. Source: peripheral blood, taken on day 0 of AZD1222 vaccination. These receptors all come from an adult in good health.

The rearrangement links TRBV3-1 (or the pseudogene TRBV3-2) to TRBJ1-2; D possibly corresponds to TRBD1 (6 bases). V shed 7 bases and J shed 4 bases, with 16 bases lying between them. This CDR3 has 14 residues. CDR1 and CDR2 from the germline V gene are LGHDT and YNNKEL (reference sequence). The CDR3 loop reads CASTLNAGVYGYTF. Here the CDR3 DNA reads TGTGCCAGCACCCTGAACGCAGGGGTCTATGGCTACACCTTC.

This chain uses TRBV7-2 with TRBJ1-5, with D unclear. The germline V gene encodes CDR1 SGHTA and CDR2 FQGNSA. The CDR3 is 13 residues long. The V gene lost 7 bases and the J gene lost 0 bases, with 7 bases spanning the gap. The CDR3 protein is CASTVNSNQPQHF. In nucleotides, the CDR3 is TGTGCCAGCACCGTTAATAGCAATCAGCCCCAGCATTTT. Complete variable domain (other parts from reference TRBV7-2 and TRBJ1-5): GAGVSQSPSNKVTEKGKDVELRCDPISGHTALYWYRQSLGQGLEFLIYFQGNSAPDKSGLPSDRFSAERTGGSVSTLTIQRTQQEDSAVYLCASTVNSNQPQHFGDGTRLSIL.

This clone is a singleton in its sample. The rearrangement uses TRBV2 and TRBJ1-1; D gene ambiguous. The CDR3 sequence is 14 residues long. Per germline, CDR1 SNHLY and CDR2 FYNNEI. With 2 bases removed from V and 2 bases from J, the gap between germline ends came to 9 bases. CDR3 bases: TGTGCCAGCAGTGAATGGACGGATAACACTGAAGCTTTCTTT. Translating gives CASSEWTDNTEAFF.

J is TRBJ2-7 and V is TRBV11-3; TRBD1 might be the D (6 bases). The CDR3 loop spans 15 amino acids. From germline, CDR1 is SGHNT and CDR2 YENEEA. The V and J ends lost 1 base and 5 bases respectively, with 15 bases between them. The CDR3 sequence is CASSLGTGRTHEQYF. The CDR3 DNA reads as TGTGCCAGCAGCTTAGGTACAGGGCGGACCCACGAGCAGTACTTC.

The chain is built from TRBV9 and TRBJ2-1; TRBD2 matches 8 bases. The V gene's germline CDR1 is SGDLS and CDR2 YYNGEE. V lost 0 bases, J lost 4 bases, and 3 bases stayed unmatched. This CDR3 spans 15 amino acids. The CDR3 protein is CASSVGTSGYNEQFF. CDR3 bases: TGTGCCAGCAGCGTAGGCACTAGCGGTTACAATGAGCAGTTCTTC.

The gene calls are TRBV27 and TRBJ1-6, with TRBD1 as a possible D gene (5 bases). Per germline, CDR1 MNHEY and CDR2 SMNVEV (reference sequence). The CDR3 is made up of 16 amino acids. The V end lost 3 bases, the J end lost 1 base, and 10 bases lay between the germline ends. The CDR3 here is CASSLQGTSYNSPLHF. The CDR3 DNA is TGTGCCAGCAGTTTGCAGGGAACTTCCTATAATTCACCCCTCCACTTT.

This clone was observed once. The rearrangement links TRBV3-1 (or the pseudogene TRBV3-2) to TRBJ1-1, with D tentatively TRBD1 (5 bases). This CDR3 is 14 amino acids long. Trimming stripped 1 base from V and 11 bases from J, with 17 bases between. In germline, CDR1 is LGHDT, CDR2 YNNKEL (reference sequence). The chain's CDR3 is CASSQGGRGADAFF. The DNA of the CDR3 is TGTGCCAGCAGCCAAGGGGGAAGAGGGGCGGATGCTTTCTTT.

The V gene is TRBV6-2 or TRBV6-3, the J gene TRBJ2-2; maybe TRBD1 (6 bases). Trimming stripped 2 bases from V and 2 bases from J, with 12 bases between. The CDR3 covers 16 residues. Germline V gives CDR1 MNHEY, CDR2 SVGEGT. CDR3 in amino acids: CASSYPLGANTGELFF. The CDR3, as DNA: TGTGCCAGCAGTTACCCTCTGGGGGCAAACACCGGGGAGCTGTTTTTT.

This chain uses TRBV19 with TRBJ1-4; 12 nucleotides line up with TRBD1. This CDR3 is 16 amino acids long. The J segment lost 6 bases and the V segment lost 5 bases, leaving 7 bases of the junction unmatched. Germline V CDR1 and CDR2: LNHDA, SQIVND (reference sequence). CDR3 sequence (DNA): TGTGCCAGTAGTCCCCGGGACAGGGGGCGCGATGAAAAACTGTTTTTT. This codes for CASSPRDRGRDEKLFF. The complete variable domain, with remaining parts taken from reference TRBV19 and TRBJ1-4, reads DGGITQSPKYLFRKEGQNVTLSCEQNLNHDAMYWYRQDPGQGLRLIYYSQIVNDFQKGDIAEGYSVSREKKESFPLTVTSAQKNPTAFYLCASSPRDRGRDEKLFFGSGTQLSVL.

For the CDR3, the DNA is TGTGCCAGCAGCTTGATTATAGGGGTGGCCTACAATGAGCAGTTCTTC. As protein: CASSLIIGVAYNEQFF. The rearrangement uses TRBV5-8 and TRBJ2-1; weak D call: TRBD1 (5 bases). In germline, CDR1 is SGHTS, CDR2 YDEGEE. The CDR3 has 16 amino acids. The V end lost 1 base, the J end lost 2 bases, and 13 bases lay between the germline ends.

Here the CDR3 reads CASSYSGQYNQPQHF. Here the CDR3 DNA reads TGTGCCAGCAGTTACTCAGGACAGTACAATCAGCCCCAGCATTTT. The rearrangement links TRBV6-5 to TRBJ1-5, with a weak D call TRBD1 (6 bases). From germline, CDR1 is MNHEY and CDR2 SVGAGI. The germline V and J ends were trimmed by 0 bases and 3 bases, with 9 bases remaining between them. CDR3 length equals 15 residues.

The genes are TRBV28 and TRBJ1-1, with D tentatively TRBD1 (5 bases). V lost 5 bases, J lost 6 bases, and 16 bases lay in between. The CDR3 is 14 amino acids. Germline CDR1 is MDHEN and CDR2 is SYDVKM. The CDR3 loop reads CASSPPGTLAEAFF. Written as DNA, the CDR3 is TGTGCCAGCAGTCCCCCCGGGACCTTGGCTGAAGCTTTCTTT.

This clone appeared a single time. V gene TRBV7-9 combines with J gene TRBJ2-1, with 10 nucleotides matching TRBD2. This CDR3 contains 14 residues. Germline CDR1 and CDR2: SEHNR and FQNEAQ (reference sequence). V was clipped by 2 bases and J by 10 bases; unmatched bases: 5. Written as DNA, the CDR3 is TGTGCCAGCAGCTTAAATAGCGGGGGGAGCGAGCAGTTCTTC. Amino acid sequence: CASSLNSGGSEQFF.

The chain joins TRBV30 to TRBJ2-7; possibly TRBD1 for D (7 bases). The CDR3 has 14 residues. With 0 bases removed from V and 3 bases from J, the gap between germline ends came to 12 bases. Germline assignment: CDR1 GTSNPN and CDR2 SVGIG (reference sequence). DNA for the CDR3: TGTGCCTGGAGTGTACTCCAGGGGGGCTACGAGCAGTACTTC. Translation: CAWSVLQGGYEQYF.

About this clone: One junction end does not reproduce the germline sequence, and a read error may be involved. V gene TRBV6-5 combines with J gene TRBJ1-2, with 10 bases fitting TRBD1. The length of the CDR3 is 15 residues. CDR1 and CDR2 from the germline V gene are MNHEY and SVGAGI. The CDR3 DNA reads TGTGCCAGCAGTAACTCCGGGACAGGGGAGGGTGGCTACACCTTC. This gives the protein CASSNSGTGEGGYTF.

CDR3 sequence (DNA): TGTGCCAGCAGTGAATGGGAGACAGGGAATACTAACTATGGCTACACCTTC. Translated: CASSEWETGNTNYGYTF. The chain couples TRBV6-1 to TRBJ1-2; 7 nucleotides agree with TRBD1. Germline assignment: CDR1 MNHNS and CDR2 SASEGT. There are 17 residues in the CDR3. J lost 0 bases, V lost 2 bases, and 9 bases had no gene match.

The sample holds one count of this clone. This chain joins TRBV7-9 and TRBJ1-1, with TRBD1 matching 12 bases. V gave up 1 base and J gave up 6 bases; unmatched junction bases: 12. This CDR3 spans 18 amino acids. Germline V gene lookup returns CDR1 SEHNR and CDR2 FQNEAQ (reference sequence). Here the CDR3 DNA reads TGTGCCAGCAGCTTAGGGCTTGGGGACAGGGGGCGCGGACCTGAAGCTTTCTTT. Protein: CASSLGLGDRGRGPEAFF.

CDR3 in amino acids: CASSLPHDREANSPLHF. DNA for the CDR3: TGTGCCAGCAGCCTACCACACGACAGGGAAGCCAATTCACCCCTCCACTTT. The chain combines TRBV7-9 with TRBJ1-6; 7 bases agree with TRBD1. Unmatched junction bases numbered 14, after V lost 5 bases and J lost 7 bases. This CDR3 has 17 amino acids. CDR1 is SEHNR and CDR2 is FQNEAQ in the germline V gene (reference sequence).

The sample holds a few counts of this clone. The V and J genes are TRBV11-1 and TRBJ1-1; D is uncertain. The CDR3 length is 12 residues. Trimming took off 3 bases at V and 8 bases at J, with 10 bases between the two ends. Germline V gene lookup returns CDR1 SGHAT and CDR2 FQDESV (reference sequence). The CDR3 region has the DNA TGTGCCAGCAGCTTCCAAGGAGCAGAAGCTTTCTTT. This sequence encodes CASSFQGAEAFF.

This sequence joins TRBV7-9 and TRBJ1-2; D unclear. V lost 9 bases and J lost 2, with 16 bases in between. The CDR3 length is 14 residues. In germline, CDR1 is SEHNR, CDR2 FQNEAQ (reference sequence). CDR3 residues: CARSLPEANYGYTF. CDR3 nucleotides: TGTGCCAGATCCCTACCTGAGGCCAACTATGGCTACACCTTC.

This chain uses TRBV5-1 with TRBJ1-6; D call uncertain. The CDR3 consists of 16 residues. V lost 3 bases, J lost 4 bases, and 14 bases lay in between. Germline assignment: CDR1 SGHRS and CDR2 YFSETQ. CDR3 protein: CASSSLERGYNSPLHF. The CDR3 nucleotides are TGCGCCAGCAGCTCTCTGGAACGTGGGTATAATTCACCCCTCCACTTT.

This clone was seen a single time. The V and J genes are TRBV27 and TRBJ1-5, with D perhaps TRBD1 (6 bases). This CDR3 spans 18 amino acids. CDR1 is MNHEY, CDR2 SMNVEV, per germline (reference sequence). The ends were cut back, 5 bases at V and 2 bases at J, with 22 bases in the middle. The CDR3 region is CASSRWRVGGQRNQPQHF. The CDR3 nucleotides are TGTGCCAGCAGTCGATGGAGGGTTGGGGGGCAACGCAATCAGCCCCAGCATTTT.